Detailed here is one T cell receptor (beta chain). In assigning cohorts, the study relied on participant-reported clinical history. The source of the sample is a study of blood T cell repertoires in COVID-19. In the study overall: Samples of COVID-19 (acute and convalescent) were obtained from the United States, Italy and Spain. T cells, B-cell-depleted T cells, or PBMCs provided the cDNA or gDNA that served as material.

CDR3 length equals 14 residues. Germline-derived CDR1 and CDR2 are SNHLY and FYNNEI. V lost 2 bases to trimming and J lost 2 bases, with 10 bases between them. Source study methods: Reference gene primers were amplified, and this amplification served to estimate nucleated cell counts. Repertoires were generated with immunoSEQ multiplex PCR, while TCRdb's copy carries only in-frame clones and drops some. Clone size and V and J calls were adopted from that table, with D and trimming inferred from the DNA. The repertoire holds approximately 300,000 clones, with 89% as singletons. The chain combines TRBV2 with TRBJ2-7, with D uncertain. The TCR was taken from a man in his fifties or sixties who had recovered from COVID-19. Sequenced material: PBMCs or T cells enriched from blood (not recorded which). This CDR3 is CASSEFRSTYEQYF. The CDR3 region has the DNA TGTGCCAGCAGTGAATTCAGGTCGACCTACGAGCAGTACTTC.